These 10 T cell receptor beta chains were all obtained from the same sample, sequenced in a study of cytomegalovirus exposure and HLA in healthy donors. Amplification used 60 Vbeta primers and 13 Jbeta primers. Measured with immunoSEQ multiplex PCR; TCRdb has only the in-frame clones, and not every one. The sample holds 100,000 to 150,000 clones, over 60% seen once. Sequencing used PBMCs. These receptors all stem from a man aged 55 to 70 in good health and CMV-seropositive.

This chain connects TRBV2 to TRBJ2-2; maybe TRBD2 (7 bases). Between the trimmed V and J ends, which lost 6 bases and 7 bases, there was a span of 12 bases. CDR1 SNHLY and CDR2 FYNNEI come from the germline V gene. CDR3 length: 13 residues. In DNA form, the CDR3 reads TGTGCCAGCAGGGCGGGGGCGGTCGGGGAGCTGTTTTTT. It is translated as CASRAGAVGELFF.

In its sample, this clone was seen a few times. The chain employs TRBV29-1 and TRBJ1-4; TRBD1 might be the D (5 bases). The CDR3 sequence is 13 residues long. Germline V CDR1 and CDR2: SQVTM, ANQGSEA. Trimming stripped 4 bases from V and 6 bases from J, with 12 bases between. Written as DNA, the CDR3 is TGCAGCGTTGTAAGGGGTGGTGATGAAAAACTGTTTTTT. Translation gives CSVVRGGDEKLFF.

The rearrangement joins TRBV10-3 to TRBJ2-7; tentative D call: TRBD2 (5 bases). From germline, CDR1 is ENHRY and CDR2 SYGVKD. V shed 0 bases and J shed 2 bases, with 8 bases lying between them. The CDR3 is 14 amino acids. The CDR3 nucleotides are TGTGCCATCAGTGAGTCGACGGGAACCTACGAGCAGTACTTC. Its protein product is CAISESTGTYEQYF.

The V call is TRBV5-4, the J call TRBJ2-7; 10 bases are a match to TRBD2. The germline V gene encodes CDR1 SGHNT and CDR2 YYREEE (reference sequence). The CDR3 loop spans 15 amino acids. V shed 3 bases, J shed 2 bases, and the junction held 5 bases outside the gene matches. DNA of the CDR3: TGTGCCAGCAGCTGGACTAGCGGAGAGACCTACGAGCAGTACTTC. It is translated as CASSWTSGETYEQYF.

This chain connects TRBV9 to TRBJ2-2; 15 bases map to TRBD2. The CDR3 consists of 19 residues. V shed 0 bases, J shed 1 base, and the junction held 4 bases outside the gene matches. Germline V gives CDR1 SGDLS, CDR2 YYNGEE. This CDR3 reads CASSVAGLAGGKNTGELFF. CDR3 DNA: TGTGCCAGCAGCGTAGCAGGACTAGCGGGGGGGAAGAACACCGGGGAGCTGTTTTTT.

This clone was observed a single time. The CDR3 bases are TGCGCCAGCAGCTTGGGCCCTAGCGCCACATCTCCGGGGGGAGAGACCCAGTACTTC. The encoded protein is CASSLGPSATSPGGETQYF. V gene TRBV5-1 combines with J gene TRBJ2-5; 7 positions agree with TRBD2. The germline CDR1 and CDR2 sequences are SGHRS and YFSETQ. With 0 bases clipped from V and 4 bases from J, the junction kept 18 bases outside the gene matches. The CDR3 has 19 amino acids.

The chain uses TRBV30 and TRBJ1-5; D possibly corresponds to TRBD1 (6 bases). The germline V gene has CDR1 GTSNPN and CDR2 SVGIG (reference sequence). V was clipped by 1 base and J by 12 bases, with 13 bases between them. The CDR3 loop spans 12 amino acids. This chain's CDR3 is CAWSGGGTLQHF. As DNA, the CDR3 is TGTGCCTGGAGTGGGGGGGGCACGCTCCAGCATTTT.

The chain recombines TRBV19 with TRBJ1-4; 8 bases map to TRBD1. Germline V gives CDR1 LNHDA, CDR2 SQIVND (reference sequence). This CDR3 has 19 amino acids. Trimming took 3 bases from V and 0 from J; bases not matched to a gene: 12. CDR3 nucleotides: TGTGCCAGTAGTATCCAGAGACAGGGGAGAATTGCAACTAATGAAAAACTGTTTTTT. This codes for CASSIQRQGRIATNEKLFF.

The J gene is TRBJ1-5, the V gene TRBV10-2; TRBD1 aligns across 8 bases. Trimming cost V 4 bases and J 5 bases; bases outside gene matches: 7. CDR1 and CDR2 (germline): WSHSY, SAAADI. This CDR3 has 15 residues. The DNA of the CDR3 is TGCGCCAGCAGTGGAGGACAGGGACCCTATCAGCCCCAGCATTTT. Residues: CASSGGQGPYQPQHF.

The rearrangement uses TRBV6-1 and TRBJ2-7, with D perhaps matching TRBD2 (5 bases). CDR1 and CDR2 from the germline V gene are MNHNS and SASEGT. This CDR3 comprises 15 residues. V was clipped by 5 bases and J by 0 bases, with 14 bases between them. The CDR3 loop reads CASSFGLGSSYEQYF. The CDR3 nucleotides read TGTGCCAGCAGTTTCGGTTTGGGGAGCTCCTACGAGCAGTACTTC.